The rows below give T cell receptor beta chains drawn from one sample of a study of blood T cell repertoires in COVID-19. Assay: immunoSEQ multiplex PCR; the TCRdb copy retains only in-frame clones and omits some. The profile covers about 400,000 clones, with about nine tenths appearing a single time and 1.5% to 2% taken by the ten largest. The sample taken for sequencing was PBMCs or T cells enriched from blood (not recorded which). These receptors all stem from a woman in her 30s who had recovered from COVID-19. CDR3s include the opening cysteine and the closing phenylalanine or tryptophan. Fields, in order: V gene, clone size, J gene, D gene, CDR3 protein, CDR3 DNA. D genes are given only for firm matches. Only part of the rows carry a size: once, few, many, or a class if the clone is expanded.

TRBV5-4	-	TRBJ1-1	-	CASRGGGGAFF	TGTGCCAGCAGGGGAGGAGGTGGAGCTTTCTTT
TRBV28	-	TRBJ2-4	TRBD2	CASSSPGLATKNIQYF	TGTGCCAGCAGTTCCCCGGGACTAGCAACCAAAAACATTCAGTACTTC
TRBV5-4	-	TRBJ2-7	TRBD1	CASSFYRGREQYF	TGTGCCAGCAGCTTTTACAGGGGTCGCGAGCAGTACTTC
TRBV7-2	-	TRBJ1-4	-	CASRSSGVLEKLFF	TGTGCCAGCAGGTCTTCCGGGGTCCTCGAAAAACTGTTTTTT
TRBV7-6	once	TRBJ2-2	TRBD2	CASSRHERGFTGELFF	TGTGCCAGCAGCCGCCATGAGCGGGGGTTCACCGGGGAGCTGTTTTTT
TRBV9	-	TRBJ2-1	TRBD2	CASSVAGGAREQFF	TGTGCCAGCAGCGTAGCCGGGGGGGCGCGTGAGCAGTTCTTC
TRBV29-1	-	TRBJ1-2	-	CSVVQGHNSNYGYTF	TGCAGCGTTGTACAGGGACATAACTCTAACTATGGCTACACCTTC
TRBV5-1	-	TRBJ1-1	-	CASSPGPGQNTEAFF	TGCGCCAGCAGCCCGGGTCCGGGACAGAACACTGAAGCTTTCTTT
TRBV7-2	once	TRBJ2-7	-	CASSFPILTYEQYF	TGTGCCAGCAGCTTCCCTATCCTCACCTACGAGCAGTACTTC
TRBV6-6	-	TRBJ1-1	-	CASRVDSSAGTEAFF	TGTGCCAGCAGGGTAGACAGCTCAGCGGGTACTGAAGCTTTCTTT
TRBV19	-	TRBJ2-3	-	CASSITGLPDTQYF	TGTGCCAGTAGTATTACAGGGCTCCCAGATACGCAGTATTTT
TRBV3-1/TRBV3-2	-	TRBJ1-1	-	CASSQVAEGSNTEAFF	TGTGCCAGCAGCCAAGTGGCGGAGGGGAGTAACACTGAAGCTTTCTTT
TRBV28	-	TRBJ1-2	-	CASSLSGQTLGGGYTF	TGTGCCAGCAGTTTATCTGGCCAAACTCTTGGGGGGGGCTACACCTTC
TRBV18	-	TRBJ1-1	-	CASSPREGGSAFF	TGTGCCAGCTCACCAAGGGAAGGGGGATCAGCTTTCTTT
TRBV30	-	TRBJ2-1	-	CAWSNSPLVNEQFF	TGTGCCTGGAGTAACAGCCCCCTGGTCAATGAGCAGTTCTTC
TRBV7-6	-	TRBJ1-3	-	CASSTGTGVLNTIYF	TGTGCCAGCAGCACAGGGACGGGTGTCTTAAACACCATATATTTT
TRBV7-3	-	TRBJ2-7	TRBD2	CASSFAAGGGEQYF	TGTGCCAGCAGCTTTGCGGCGGGAGGCGGCGAGCAGTACTTC
TRBV18	-	TRBJ2-6	-	CASSESSGANVLTF	TGTGCCAGCTCAGAGAGCTCTGGGGCCAACGTCCTGACTTTC
TRBV9	-	TRBJ2-2	TRBD2	CASSETSGKTTGELFF	TGTGCCAGCAGCGAGACTAGCGGGAAGACAACCGGGGAGCTGTTTTTT
TRBV6-5	-	TRBJ1-2	-	CASSSTLGGADGYTF	TGTGCCAGCAGTTCCACGTTGGGGGGGGCCGATGGCTACACCTTC
TRBV10-1	-	TRBJ2-6	TRBD2	CASSESGGKMAGANVLTF	TGCGCCAGCAGTGAGTCGGGGGGGAAGATGGCTGGGGCCAACGTCCTGACTTTC
TRBV5-1	-	TRBJ1-2	TRBD1	CASFLYPGQGFYGYTF	TGCGCCAGCTTTCTTTATCCGGGACAGGGATTTTATGGCTACACCTTC
TRBV27	-	TRBJ1-1	TRBD1	CASRVAGGFFF	TGTGCCAGCAGGGTGGCAGGGGGTTTTTTCTTT
TRBV5-1	-	TRBJ2-3	TRBD1	CASSKYRDRGLSDTQYF	TGCGCCAGCAGCAAATACCGGGACAGGGGGCTCTCAGATACGCAGTATTTT
TRBV5-1	-	TRBJ1-2	-	CASSFDRPGNYGYTF	TGCGCCAGCAGCTTTGACAGGCCGGGGAACTATGGCTACACCTTC
TRBV10-2	-	TRBJ1-5	-	CASSSDNQPQHF	TGCGCCAGCAGTTCAGATAATCAGCCCCAGCATTTT
TRBV30	-	TRBJ2-7	TRBD2	CASSPGGSSYEQYF	TGTGCCTCCTCCCCGGGGGGGAGCTCCTACGAGCAGTACTTC
TRBV24-1	once	TRBJ1-2	-	CATSSGFGGYTF	TGTGCCACCAGTTCAGGGTTCGGTGGCTACACCTTC
TRBV30	-	TRBJ1-2	-	CAWSRGRNRSYTF	TGTGCCTGGAGTAGGGGCAGGAATAGGAGCTACACCTTC
TRBV6-2/TRBV6-3	-	TRBJ1-6	TRBD1	CASSPGQASSYNSPLHF	TGTGCCAGCAGTCCCGGACAGGCTAGCTCCTATAATTCACCCCTCCACTTT
TRBV7-8	-	TRBJ2-7	TRBD1	CASSTPPGQLAYEQYF	TGTGCCAGCAGCACTCCACCGGGACAGCTCGCCTACGAGCAGTACTTC
TRBV27	-	TRBJ2-7	-	CASSPRGGYEQYF	TGTGCCAGCAGTCCAAGGGGTGGCTACGAGCAGTACTTC
TRBV20-1	-	TRBJ1-1	-	CSASQNTEAFF	TGCAGTGCTAGTCAGAACACTGAAGCTTTCTTT
TRBV29-1	-	TRBJ1-1	TRBD1	CSVEGQGNTEAFF	TGCAGCGTTGAGGGACAGGGGAACACTGAAGCTTTCTTT
TRBV4-3	-	TRBJ1-1	-	CASSQVTGLLTEAFF	TGCGCCAGCAGCCAAGTAACGGGACTTCTCACTGAAGCTTTCTTT
TRBV28	once	TRBJ1-1	-	CASSFRGVSQAFF	TGTGCCAGCAGTTTTCGAGGTGTGTCACAAGCTTTCTTT
TRBV30	-	TRBJ1-2	-	CAWSGIGTKRVANYGYTF	TGTGCCTGGAGTGGCATAGGGACAAAACGGGTTGCTAACTATGGCTACACCTTC
TRBV14	-	TRBJ1-5	TRBD1	CASSQGGTGGNQPQHF	TGTGCCAGCAGCCAAGGCGGGACAGGGGGAAATCAGCCCCAGCATTTT
TRBV19	-	TRBJ1-2	TRBD1	CASSSGQGFGYTF	TGTGCCAGTAGTTCGGGACAGGGATTTGGCTACACCTTC
TRBV28	-	TRBJ1-4	-	CASSTFTGLSTNEKLFF	TGTGCCAGCAGCACTTTTACAGGGCTATCAACTAATGAAAAACTGTTTTTT
TRBV19	-	TRBJ2-5	-	CASSIYGGKETQYF	TGTGCCAGTAGTATCTACGGGGGAAAAGAGACCCAGTACTTC
TRBV6-5	-	TRBJ2-1	-	CATIRGAGVYNEQFF	TGTGCCACCATCAGGGGGGCGGGCGTATACAATGAGCAGTTCTTC
TRBV2	-	TRBJ1-2	-	CASSVVMGGYGYTF	TGTGCCAGCAGTGTGGTGATGGGAGGCTATGGCTACACCTTC
TRBV3-1/TRBV3-2	-	TRBJ2-7	-	CASSDSGGLGYEQYF	TGTGCCAGCAGCGACTCCGGGGGGCTCGGATACGAGCAGTACTTC